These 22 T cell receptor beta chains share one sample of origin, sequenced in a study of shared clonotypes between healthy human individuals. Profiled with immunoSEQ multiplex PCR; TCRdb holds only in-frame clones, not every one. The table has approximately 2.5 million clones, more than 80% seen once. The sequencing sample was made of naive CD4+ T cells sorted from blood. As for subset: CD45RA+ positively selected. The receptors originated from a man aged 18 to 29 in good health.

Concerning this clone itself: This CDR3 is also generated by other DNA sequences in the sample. CDR3 protein: CASSLYGSEQYF. Here the CDR3 DNA reads TGTGCCAGCAGCTTATATGGCAGCGAGCAGTACTTC. The chain recombines TRBV7-2 with TRBJ2-7, with D hard to call. Trimming cost V 2 bases and J 6 bases, with 8 bases left between them. CDR3 length: 12 amino acids. The germline V gene encodes CDR1 SGHTA and CDR2 FQGNSA.

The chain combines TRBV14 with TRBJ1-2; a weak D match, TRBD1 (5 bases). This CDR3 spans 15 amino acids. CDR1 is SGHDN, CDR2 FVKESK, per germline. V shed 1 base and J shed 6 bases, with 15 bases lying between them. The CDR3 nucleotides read TGTGCCAGCAGCCAAGGCCGGGGCCTAATTGATGGCTACACCTTC. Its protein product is CASSQGRGLIDGYTF.

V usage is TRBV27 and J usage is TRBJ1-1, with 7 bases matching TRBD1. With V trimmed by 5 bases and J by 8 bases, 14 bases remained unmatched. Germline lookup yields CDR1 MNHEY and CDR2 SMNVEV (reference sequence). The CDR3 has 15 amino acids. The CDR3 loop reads CASSLSDRVLSEAFF. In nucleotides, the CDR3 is TGTGCCAGCAGTCTTTCCGACAGGGTCCTATCGGAAGCTTTCTTT.

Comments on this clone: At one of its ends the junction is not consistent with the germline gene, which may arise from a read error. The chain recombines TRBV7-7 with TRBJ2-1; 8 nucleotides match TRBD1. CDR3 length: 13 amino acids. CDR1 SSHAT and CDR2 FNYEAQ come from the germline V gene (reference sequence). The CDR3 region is CASSQDRVNEQFF. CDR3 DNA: TGTGCTAGCAGCCAGGACAGGGTCAATGAGCAGTTCTTC.

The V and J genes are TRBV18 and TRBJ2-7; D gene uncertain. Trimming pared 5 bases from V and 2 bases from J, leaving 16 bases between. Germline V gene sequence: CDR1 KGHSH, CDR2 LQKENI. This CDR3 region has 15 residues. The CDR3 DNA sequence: TGTGCCAGCTCATATCGGACCTTGCCCACCTACGAGCAGTACTTC. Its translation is CASSYRTLPTYEQYF. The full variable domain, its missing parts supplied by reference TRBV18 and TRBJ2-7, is NAGVMQNPRHLVRRRGQEARLRCSPMKGHSHVYWYRQLPEEGLKFMVYLQKENIIDESGMPKERFSAEFPKEGPSILRIQQVVRGDSAAYFCASSYRTLPTYEQYFGPGTRLTVT.

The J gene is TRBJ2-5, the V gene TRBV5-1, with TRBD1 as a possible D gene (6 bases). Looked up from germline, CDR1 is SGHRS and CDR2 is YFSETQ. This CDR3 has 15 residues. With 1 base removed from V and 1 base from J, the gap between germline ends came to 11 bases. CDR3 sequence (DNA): TGCGCCAGCAGCTTGTTTACGGACAGCCAAGAGACCCAGTACTTC. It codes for CASSLFTDSQETQYF.

CDR3 nucleotide sequence: TGCGCCAGCAGTGAAGGACGGATTAGAATGAACACTGAAGCTTTCTTT. The encoded protein is CASSEGRIRMNTEAFF. This sequence joins TRBV10-2 and TRBJ1-1; no clear D. CDR1 and CDR2 (germline): WSHSY, SAAADI. V dropped 3 bases and J dropped 0 bases, with 14 bases sitting between them. CDR3 length: 16 residues.

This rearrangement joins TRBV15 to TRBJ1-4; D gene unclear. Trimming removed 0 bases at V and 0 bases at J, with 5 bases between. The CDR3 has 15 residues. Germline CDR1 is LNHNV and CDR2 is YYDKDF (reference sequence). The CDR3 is CATSREHATNEKLFF. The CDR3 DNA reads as TGTGCCACCAGCAGAGAGCATGCAACTAATGAAAAACTGTTTTTT.

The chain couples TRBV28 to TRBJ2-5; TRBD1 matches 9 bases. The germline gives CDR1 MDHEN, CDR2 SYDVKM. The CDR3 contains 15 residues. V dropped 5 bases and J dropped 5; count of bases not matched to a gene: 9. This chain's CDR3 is CASSVTGGGRETQYF. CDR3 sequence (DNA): TGTGCCAGCAGTGTAACAGGGGGCGGACGGGAGACCCAGTACTTC.

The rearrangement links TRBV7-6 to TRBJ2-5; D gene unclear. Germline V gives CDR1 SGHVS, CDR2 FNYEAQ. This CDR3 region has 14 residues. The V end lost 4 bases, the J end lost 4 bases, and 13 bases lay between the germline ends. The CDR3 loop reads CASSSKTSGETQYF. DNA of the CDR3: TGTGCCAGCAGCTCCAAGACATCGGGAGAGACCCAGTACTTC.

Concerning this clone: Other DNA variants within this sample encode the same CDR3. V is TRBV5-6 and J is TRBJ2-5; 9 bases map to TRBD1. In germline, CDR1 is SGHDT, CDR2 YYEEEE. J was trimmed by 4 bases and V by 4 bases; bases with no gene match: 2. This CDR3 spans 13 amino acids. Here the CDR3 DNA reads TGTGCCAGCAGCCCGGACAGGGGAGAGACCCAGTACTTC. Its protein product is CASSPDRGETQYF.

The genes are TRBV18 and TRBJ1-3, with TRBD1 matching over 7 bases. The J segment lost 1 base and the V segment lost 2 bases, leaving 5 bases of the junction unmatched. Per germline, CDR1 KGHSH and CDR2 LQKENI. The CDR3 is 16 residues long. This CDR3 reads CASSPTGVVSGNTIYF. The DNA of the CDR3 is TGTGCCAGCTCACCAACAGGGGTAGTATCTGGAAACACCATATATTTT.

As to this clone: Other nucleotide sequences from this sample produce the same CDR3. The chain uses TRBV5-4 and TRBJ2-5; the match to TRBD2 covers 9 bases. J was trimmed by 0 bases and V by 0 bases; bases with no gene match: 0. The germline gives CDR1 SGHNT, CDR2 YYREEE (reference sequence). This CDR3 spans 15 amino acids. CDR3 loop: CASSLGLADQETQYF. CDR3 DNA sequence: TGTGCCAGCAGCTTGGGACTAGCGGACCAAGAGACCCAGTACTTC.

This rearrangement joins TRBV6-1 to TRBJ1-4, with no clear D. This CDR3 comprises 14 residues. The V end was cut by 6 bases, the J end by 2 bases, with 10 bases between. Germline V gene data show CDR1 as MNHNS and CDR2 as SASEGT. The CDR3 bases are TGTGCCAGCAGCGCACAGAGGACTAATGAAAAACTGTTTTTT. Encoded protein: CASSAQRTNEKLFF.

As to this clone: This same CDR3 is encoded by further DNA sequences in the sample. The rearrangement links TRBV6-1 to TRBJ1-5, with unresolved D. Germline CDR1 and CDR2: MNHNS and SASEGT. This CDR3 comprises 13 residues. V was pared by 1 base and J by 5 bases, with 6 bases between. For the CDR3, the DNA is TGTGCCAGCAGTGAAGGGAGGGATCAGCCCCAGCATTTT. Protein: CASSEGRDQPQHF.

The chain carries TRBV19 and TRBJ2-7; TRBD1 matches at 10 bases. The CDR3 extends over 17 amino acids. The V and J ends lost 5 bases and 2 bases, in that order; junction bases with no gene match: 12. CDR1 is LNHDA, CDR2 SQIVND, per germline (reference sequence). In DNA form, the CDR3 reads TGTGCCAGTAGTTTGTTTCCCGTTGGGACAGGGGCCTACGAGCAGTACTTC. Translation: CASSLFPVGTGAYEQYF.

CDR3 nucleotide sequence: TGTGCCAGCAGCCCCCGGCAGCTTGGGGGCTACAATGAGCAGTTCTTC. Its translation is CASSPRQLGGYNEQFF. The chain is built from TRBV5-4 and TRBJ2-1; D tentatively reads TRBD1 or TRBD2 (5 bases each). This CDR3 is built from 16 residues. Germline V CDR1 and CDR2: SGHNT, YYREEE (reference sequence). The ends were cut back, 4 bases at V and 3 bases at J, with 17 bases in the middle. The whole variable domain, remainder taken from reference TRBV5-4 and TRBJ2-1, is ETGVTQSPTHLIKTRGQQVTLRCSSQSGHNTVSWYQQALGQGPQFIFQYYREEENGRGNFPPRFSGLQFPNYSSELNVNALELDDSALYLCASSPRQLGGYNEQFFGPGTRLTVL.

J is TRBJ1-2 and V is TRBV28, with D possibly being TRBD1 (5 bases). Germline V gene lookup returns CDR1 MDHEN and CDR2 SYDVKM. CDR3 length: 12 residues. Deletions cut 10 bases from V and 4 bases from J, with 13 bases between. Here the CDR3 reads CATGAGSYGYTF. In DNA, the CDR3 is TGTGCCACTGGGGCAGGGTCCTATGGCTACACCTTC.

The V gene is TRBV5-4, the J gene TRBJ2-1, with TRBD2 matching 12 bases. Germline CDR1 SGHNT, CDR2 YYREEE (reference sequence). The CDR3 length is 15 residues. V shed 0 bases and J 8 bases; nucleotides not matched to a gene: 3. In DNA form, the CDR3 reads TGTGCCAGCAGCTTGGGACTAGCGGGAGAATATGAGCAGTTCTTC. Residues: CASSLGLAGEYEQFF. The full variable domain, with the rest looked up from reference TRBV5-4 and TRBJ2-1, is ETGVTQSPTHLIKTRGQQVTLRCSSQSGHNTVSWYQQALGQGPQFIFQYYREEENGRGNFPPRFSGLQFPNYSSELNVNALELDDSALYLCASSLGLAGEYEQFFGPGTRLTVL.

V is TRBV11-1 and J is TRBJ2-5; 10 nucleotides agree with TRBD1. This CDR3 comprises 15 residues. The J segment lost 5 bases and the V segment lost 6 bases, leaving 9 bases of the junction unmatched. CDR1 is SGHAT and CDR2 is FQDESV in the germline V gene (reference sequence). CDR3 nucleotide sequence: TGTGCCAGCAGTTTGGGGGACAGGGGTAGGGAGACCCAGTACTTC. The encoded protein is CASSLGDRGRETQYF.

The CDR3 bases are TGTGCCATCCGAGATCTAACTCAAAAACTAAATTCCGGGACAGGGGCGCGTAGTGGCTACACCTTC. It specifies CAIRDLTQKLNSGTGARSGYTF. The chain has TRBV10-3 and TRBJ1-2; the match to TRBD1 covers 10 bases. Trimming cost V 8 bases and J 7 bases; bases outside gene matches: 34. The CDR3 is 22 amino acids. Looked up from germline, CDR1 is ENHRY and CDR2 is SYGVKD.

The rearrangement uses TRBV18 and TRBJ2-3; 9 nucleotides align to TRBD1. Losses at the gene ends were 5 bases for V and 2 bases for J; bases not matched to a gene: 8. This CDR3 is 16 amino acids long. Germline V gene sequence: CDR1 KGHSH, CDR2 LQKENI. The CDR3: CASSSSGTGITDTQYF. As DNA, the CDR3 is TGTGCCAGCTCATCTTCCGGGACAGGGATCACAGATACGCAGTATTTT.